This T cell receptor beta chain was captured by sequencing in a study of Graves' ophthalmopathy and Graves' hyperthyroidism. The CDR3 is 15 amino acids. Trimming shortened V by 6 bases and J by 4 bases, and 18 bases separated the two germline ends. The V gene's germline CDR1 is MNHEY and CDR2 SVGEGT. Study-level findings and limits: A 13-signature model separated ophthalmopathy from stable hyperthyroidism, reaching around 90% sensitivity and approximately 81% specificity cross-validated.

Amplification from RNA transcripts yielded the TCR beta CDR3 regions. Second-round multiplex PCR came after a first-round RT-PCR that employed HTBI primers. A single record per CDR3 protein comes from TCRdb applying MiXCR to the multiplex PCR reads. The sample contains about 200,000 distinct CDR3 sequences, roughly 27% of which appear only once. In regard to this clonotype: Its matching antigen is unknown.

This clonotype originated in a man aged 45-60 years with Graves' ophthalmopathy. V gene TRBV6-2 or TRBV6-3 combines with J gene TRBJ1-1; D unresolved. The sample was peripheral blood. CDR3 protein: CASRLYGLLGTEAFF. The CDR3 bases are TGTGCCAGCAGGTTATATGGCCTACTGGGCACTGAAGCTTTCTTT.